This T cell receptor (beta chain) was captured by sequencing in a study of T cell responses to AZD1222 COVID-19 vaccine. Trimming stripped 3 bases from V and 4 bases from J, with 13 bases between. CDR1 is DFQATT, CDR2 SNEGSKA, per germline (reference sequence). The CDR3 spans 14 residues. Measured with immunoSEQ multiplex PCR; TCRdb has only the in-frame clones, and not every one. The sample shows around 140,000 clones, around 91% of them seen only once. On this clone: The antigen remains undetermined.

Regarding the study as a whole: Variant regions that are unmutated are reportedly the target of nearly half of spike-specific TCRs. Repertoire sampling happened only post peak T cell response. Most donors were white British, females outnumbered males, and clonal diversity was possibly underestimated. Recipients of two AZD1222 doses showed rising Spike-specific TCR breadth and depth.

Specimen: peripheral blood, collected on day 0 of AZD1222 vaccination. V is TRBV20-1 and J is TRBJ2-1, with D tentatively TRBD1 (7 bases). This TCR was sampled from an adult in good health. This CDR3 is CSASQGGSYNEQFF. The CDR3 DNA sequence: TGCAGTGCTAGTCAGGGGGGAAGTTACAATGAGCAGTTCTTC.